These 24 T cell receptor beta chains originate from one sample sequenced in a study of blood T cells in healthy people across ages. The authors ran a second PCR of roughly 6 to 12 cycles using a sample-barcoded 5' primer and a J-beta primer mix. TCRdb used MiXCR to reprocess the 5' RACE reads, holding one entry per CDR3 protein. The data contain 1,800,000 or so distinct CDR3 sequences, roughly two fifths of them singletons. Specimen: blood. The receptors here all came from a human donor in good health.

This chain links TRBV18 with TRBJ2-3; 7 positions match TRBD1. J lost 2 bases, V lost 4 bases, and 6 bases had no gene match. The CDR3 length is 15 residues. Germline CDR1 is KGHSH and CDR2 is LQKENI. The CDR3 is CASSRQTGFTDTQYF. The CDR3 region has the DNA TGTGCCAGCTCACGACAGACAGGGTTCACAGATACGCAGTATTTT.

This clonotype showed up just a few times. The chain couples TRBV11-2 to TRBJ1-2; possibly TRBD1 for D (5 bases). Deletions cut 1 base from V and 10 bases from J, with 19 bases between. CDR3 length equals 15 residues. Germline lookup yields CDR1 SGHAT and CDR2 FQNNGV. Here the CDR3 DNA reads TGTGCCAGCAGCTTAGGTACAGGAGCCCCCCGAGACTACACCTTC. This gives the protein CASSLGTGAPRDYTF.

V gene TRBV7-2 combines with J gene TRBJ2-3, with 7 positions matching TRBD1. Germline CDR1 and CDR2: SGHTA and FQGNSA. The CDR3 runs to 16 residues. Trimming at V came to 2 bases and at J to 4 bases, leaving 9 bases not matched to a gene. The CDR3: CASSLRQGTLSDTQYF. The DNA of the CDR3 is TGTGCCAGCAGCTTACGACAGGGTACTTTATCAGATACGCAGTATTTT.

This chain links TRBV7-2 with TRBJ1-4; 9 bases agree with TRBD1. J gave up 6 bases and V 4 bases, and 6 bases lay outside the gene matches. In germline, CDR1 is SGHTA, CDR2 FQGNSA. There are 15 residues in the CDR3. CDR3 residues: CASSSTGGAYEKLFF. CDR3 nucleotides: TGTGCCAGCAGCTCAACAGGGGGCGCGTATGAAAAACTGTTTTTT. Complete variable domain (other parts from reference TRBV7-2 and TRBJ1-4): GAGVSQSPSNKVTEKGKDVELRCDPISGHTALYWYRQSLGQGLEFLIYFQGNSAPDKSGLPSDRFSAERTGGSVSTLTIQRTQQEDSAVYLCASSSTGGAYEKLFFGSGTQLSVL.

The chain joins TRBV2 to TRBJ2-7; 8 nucleotides line up with TRBD2. The CDR3 extends over 14 amino acids. Looked up from germline, CDR1 is SNHLY and CDR2 is FYNNEI. Trimming cost V 7 bases and J 2 bases; bases outside gene matches: 7. Here the CDR3 DNA reads TGTGCCAGCACCGAAGCGGGGGTCCCCTACGAGCAGTACTTC. Its protein product is CASTEAGVPYEQYF.

This chain connects TRBV7-2 to TRBJ1-2, with no clear D. The CDR3 has 15 amino acids. CDR1 SGHTA and CDR2 FQGNSA come from the germline V gene. Trimming cost V 3 bases and J 2 bases, with 13 bases left between them. As DNA, the CDR3 is TGTGCCAGCAGCTTGGAGCGCAATAGGAACTATGGCTACACCTTC. Residues: CASSLERNRNYGYTF.

The V and J genes are TRBV6-1 and TRBJ1-5; perhaps TRBD1 as D (6 bases). Germline CDR1 reads MNHNS; CDR2 reads SASEGT. The CDR3 runs 15 residues. V was trimmed by 7 bases and J by 1 base, leaving 14 bases between them. CDR3 sequence (DNA): TGTGCCAGCATAAGTCTGGACAGCAGCAATCAGCCCCAGCATTTT. It codes for CASISLDSSNQPQHF.

The V call is TRBV4-2, the J call TRBJ2-3; D is ambiguous. Germline CDR1 and CDR2: LGHNA and YNFKEQ. Trimming removed 0 bases at V and 6 bases at J, with 13 bases between. The CDR3 covers 15 residues. The CDR3 sequence: CASSQESPSQDTQYF. CDR3 nucleotide sequence: TGTGCCAGCAGCCAAGAATCCCCGTCGCAGGATACGCAGTATTTT.

There are a few counts of this clonotype. The chain employs TRBV5-1 and TRBJ2-1; maybe TRBD2 (6 bases). Germline-derived CDR1 and CDR2 are SGHRS and YFSETQ. The CDR3 runs 17 residues. V was cut by 0 bases and J by 2 bases, with 15 bases left in between. Written as DNA, the CDR3 is TGCGCCAGCAGCTTGGCCCCGACTAGTATCCCCTACAATGAGCAGTTCTTC. Protein: CASSLAPTSIPYNEQFF. The full variable domain, its missing parts supplied by reference TRBV5-1 and TRBJ2-1, is KAGVTQTPRYLIKTRGQQVTLSCSPISGHRSVSWYQQTPGQGLQFLFEYFSETQRNKGNFPGRFSGRQFSNSRSEMNVSTLELGDSALYLCASSLAPTSIPYNEQFFGPGTRLTVL.

As to this clonotype: A clone one base away is much larger, so this may be a read error. J is TRBJ2-4 and V is TRBV29-1; 7 bases align to TRBD1. Trimming took 3 bases from V and 13 from J; bases not matched to a gene: 12. The CDR3 has 13 amino acids. Germline CDR1 reads SQVTM; CDR2 reads ANQGSEA. The chain's CDR3 is CSVETGYDNEQYF. The CDR3 DNA reads as TGCAGCGTTGAGACAGGGTACGACAATGAGCAGTACTTC. The full variable domain, its missing parts supplied by reference TRBV29-1 and TRBJ2-4, is SAVISQKPSRDICQRGTSLTIQCQVDSQVTMMFWYRQQPGQSLTLIATANQGSEATYESGFVIDKFPISRPNLTFSTLTVSNMSPEDSSIYLCSVETGYDNEQYFGAGTRLSVL.

The chain carries TRBV7-3 and TRBJ1-2, with TRBD1 as a possible D gene (6 bases). The V gene's germline CDR1 is SGHTA and CDR2 FQGTGA. With 4 bases removed from V and 4 bases from J, the gap between germline ends came to 13 bases. This CDR3 has 14 residues. For the CDR3, the DNA is TGTGCCAGCAGCTCACAGGGTAACCTCTATGGCTACACCTTC. It translates to CASSSQGNLYGYTF. Based on the CDR3 plus reference TRBV7-3 and TRBJ1-2, the full variable domain is GAGVSQTPSNKVTEKGKYVELRCDPISGHTALYWYRQSLGQGPEFLIYFQGTGAADDSGLPNDRFFAVRPEGSVSTLKIQRTERGDSAVYLCASSSQGNLYGYTFGSGTRLTVV.

This chain joins TRBV6-1 and TRBJ1-5; tentative D call: TRBD1 (5 bases). Germline CDR1 reads MNHNS; CDR2 reads SASEGT. The CDR3 loop spans 13 amino acids. V lost 8 bases and J 4 bases, leaving 12 bases between the germline ends. CDR3 sequence reads: CASAASGNQPQHF. The CDR3 DNA follows: TGTGCCAGCGCAGCCTCAGGGAATCAGCCCCAGCATTTT.

Regarding this clonotype: One base away lies a much larger clone, so this may be a sequencing read error. The chain has TRBV2 and TRBJ2-3, with 11 positions matching TRBD2. This CDR3 comprises 18 residues. CDR1 SNHLY and CDR2 FYNNEI come from the germline V gene. CDR3 sequence reads: CASSDPPYSGGASDTRYF. In DNA form, the CDR3 reads TGTGCCAGCAGTGACCCCCCGTATAGCGGGGGGGCATCAGATACGCGGTATTTT.

The chain links TRBV6-5 to TRBJ2-7; 10 bases align to TRBD2. The tail of the sequence fits TRBJ2-5 better, so the J call may be wrong. Germline-derived CDR1 and CDR2 are MNHEY and SVGAGI. The CDR3 loop spans 16 amino acids. CDR3 sequence reads: CASSHHKRGGSETQYF. The CDR3 DNA reads TGTGCCAGCAGCCACCATAAGCGGGGGGGCTCGGAGACCCAGTACTTC.

In this sample, this clonotype turned up a few times. The chain combines TRBV4-3 with TRBJ2-3; D could derive from TRBD1 or TRBD2 (6 bases each). Trimming pared 4 bases from V and 2 bases from J, leaving 13 bases between. The CDR3 extends over 15 amino acids. Germline loops: CDR1 LGHNA, CDR2 YSLEER. This CDR3 reads CASSPRGPITDTQYF. Written as DNA, the CDR3 is TGCGCCAGCAGCCCACGGGGGCCGATCACAGATACGCAGTATTTT.

This clonotype turned up a few times. The chain recombines TRBV7-2 with TRBJ2-7, with D unresolved. V dropped 1 base and J dropped 5 bases, with 9 bases sitting between them. The germline V gene encodes CDR1 SGHTA and CDR2 FQGNSA. The CDR3 sequence is 13 residues long. CDR3 sequence (DNA): TGTGCCAGCAGCTTAGTGGAACTTGACGAGCAGTACTTC. Its protein product is CASSLVELDEQYF.

In regard to this clonotype: The germline gene is not matched at one end of the junction; a read error may be the cause. The chain links TRBV29-1 to TRBJ2-1, with TRBD2 identical over 7 bases. Germline-derived CDR1 and CDR2 are SQVTM and ANQGSEA. The CDR3 contains 13 residues. The CDR3 sequence is CNVRLADSYEQFF. CDR3 bases: TGCAACGTTCGGCTAGCGGACTCCTACGAGCAGTTCTTC.

The chain employs TRBV9 and TRBJ2-2, with 7 bases matching TRBD1. Per the germline V gene, CDR1 is SGDLS and CDR2 is YYNGEE. Losses at the gene ends were 1 base for V and 4 bases for J; bases not matched to a gene: 10. This CDR3 spans 17 amino acids. Here the CDR3 DNA reads TGTGCCAGCAGCGTACCCCGAGGGGGCGCGGGCACCGGGGAGCTGTTTTTT. Protein product: CASSVPRGGAGTGELFF.

The chain has TRBV18 and TRBJ2-7; maybe TRBD1 (6 bases). With 6 bases removed from V and 1 base from J, the gap between germline ends came to 13 bases. In germline, CDR1 is KGHSH, CDR2 LQKENI. The CDR3 covers 14 residues. The CDR3 spells CASSEGDASYEQYF. The CDR3 DNA reads TGTGCCAGCTCCGAGGGGGACGCATCCTACGAGCAGTACTTC.

In its sample, this clonotype was seen a few times. The chain is built from TRBV12-5 and TRBJ2-5, with TRBD2 matching over 8 bases. The CDR3 totals 13 residues. CDR1 and CDR2 from the germline V gene are LGHNT and FRNRAP. V lost 3 bases and J lost 7; bases outside the gene matches: 4. The CDR3 nucleotides read TGTGCTAGTGGTTTCTCGGGGGGGTGGACCCAGTACTTC. Translated: CASGFSGGWTQYF. The whole variable domain, filled in from reference TRBV12-5 and TRBJ2-5, reads DARVTQTPRHKVTEMGQEVTMRCQPILGHNTVFWYRQTMMQGLELLAYFRNRAPLDDSGMPKDRFSAEMPDATLATLKIQPSEPRDSAVYFCASGFSGGWTQYFGPGTRLLVL.

This clonotype was picked up one time. The V gene is TRBV15, the J gene TRBJ1-2, with unresolved D. The CDR3 loop spans 17 amino acids. V was trimmed by 0 bases and J by 1 base, leaving 15 bases between them. Germline CDR1 reads LNHNV; CDR2 reads YYDKDF (reference sequence). The CDR3 DNA follows: TGTGCCACCAGCAGAGATCTCGGCACATACTTTAACTATGGCTACACCTTC. It specifies CATSRDLGTYFNYGYTF.

The V call is TRBV4-2, the J call TRBJ1-1; 8 bases are shared with TRBD1. Germline V lookup: CDR1 LGHNA, CDR2 YNFKEQ. V shed 3 bases and J 0 bases; nucleotides not matched to a gene: 6. This CDR3 is built from 16 residues. The CDR3 DNA reads TGTGCCAGCAGCCACCTGGAGGACAGGGTGAACACTGAAGCTTTCTTT. Translating it yields CASSHLEDRVNTEAFF.

The V call is TRBV5-1, the J call TRBJ2-3; D gene uncertain. Germline values: CDR1 SGHRS, CDR2 YFSETQ. V was cut by 6 bases and J by 1 base, with 15 bases left in between. This CDR3 has 15 amino acids. CDR3 sequence: CASKVASGGTDTQYF. CDR3 sequence (DNA): TGCGCCAGCAAGGTGGCGAGTGGGGGCACAGATACGCAGTATTTT.

The chain is built from TRBV12-3 or TRBV12-4 and TRBJ2-4, with TRBD2 matching over 7 bases. The J call is uncertain, as TRBJ2-7 better fits the DNA end. CDR3 length equals 17 residues. The DNA for the CDR3 is TGTGCCAGCAGCCCGAAAGCTAGGGCTAGCGGAAACTACGAGCAGTACTTC. Translating it yields CASSPKARASGNYEQYF.